The 23 T cell receptor beta chains below were found in one sample sequenced in a study of neoadjuvant anti-PD-1 for oral cavity cancer. Measured with immunoSEQ multiplex PCR; TCRdb has only the in-frame clones, and not every one. The sample holds around 6,200 clones, roughly 70% seen once. Source: PBMCs, taken before nivolumab (anti-PD-1) treatment. The receptor source for this set is a person between 40 and 85 years old with oral cavity squamous cell carcinoma.

V and J are TRBV11-2 and TRBJ2-7, with TRBD1 matching 9 bases. The ends lost 4 bases at V and 1 base at J; junction bases unmatched: 5. The length of the CDR3 is 15 residues. CDR1 is SGHAT, CDR2 FQNNGV, per germline. The CDR3 loop is CASSSRDRDSYEQYF. The CDR3 DNA reads TGTGCCAGCAGCTCCCGGGACAGGGATTCCTACGAGCAGTACTTC.

V usage is TRBV29-1 and J usage is TRBJ2-6; unclear D gene. CDR1 is SQVTM and CDR2 is ANQGSEA in the germline V gene. The CDR3 consists of 15 residues. Trimming took off 5 bases at V and 2 bases at J, with 13 bases between the two ends. The CDR3 coding sequence is TGCAGCGTTCCCGATCCTTCGCCTGGGGCCAACGTCCTGACTTTC. Translating it yields CSVPDPSPGANVLTF. Based on the CDR3 plus reference TRBV29-1 and TRBJ2-6, the full variable domain is SAVISQKPSRDICQRGTSLTIQCQVDSQVTMMFWYRQQPGQSLTLIATANQGSEATYESGFVIDKFPISRPNLTFSTLTVSNMSPEDSSIYLCSVPDPSPGANVLTFGAGSRLTVL.

This clone was seen a single time. The J gene is TRBJ1-2, the V gene TRBV2; 8 positions agree with TRBD1. The ends lost 1 base at V and 4 bases at J; junction bases unmatched: 8. The CDR3 is 16 residues long. Germline assignment: CDR1 SNHLY and CDR2 FYNNEI. CDR3 loop: CASSEGFRGRGYGYTF. DNA of the CDR3: TGTGCCAGCAGTGAAGGTTTCAGGGGGCGCGGCTATGGCTACACCTTC.

J is TRBJ2-7 and V is TRBV5-3; D might be TRBD2 (5 bases). TRBV5-3 is an ORF, with its function uncertain. V lost 4 bases, J lost 0 bases, and 8 bases lay in between. The CDR3 has 13 amino acids. CDR3: CARSRRSSYEQYF. The CDR3 coding sequence is TGTGCCAGAAGCAGGAGGAGCTCCTACGAGCAGTACTTC.

This chain connects TRBV14 to TRBJ1-4; no clear D. Between the trimmed V and J ends, which lost 2 bases and 7 bases, there was a span of 11 bases. The length of the CDR3 is 14 residues. Germline CDR1 reads SGHDN; CDR2 reads FVKESK. The CDR3 loop is CASSQTGRVEKLFF. The CDR3 DNA follows: TGTGCCAGCAGCCAAACGGGGAGGGTTGAAAAACTGTTTTTT.

The chain combines TRBV27 with TRBJ2-1, with a possible D match to TRBD2 (5 bases). This CDR3 is 14 amino acids long. Trimming removed 5 bases from V and 5 bases from J, with 13 bases in between. CDR1 and CDR2 (germline): MNHEY, SMNVEV (reference sequence). CDR3 amino acids: CASSPGLTNNEQFF. The CDR3 nucleotides read TGTGCCAGCAGTCCGGGGTTAACCAACAATGAGCAGTTCTTC.

The rearrangement joins TRBV27 to TRBJ2-3; 9 bases match TRBD2. Germline V gene sequence: CDR1 MNHEY, CDR2 SMNVEV (reference sequence). Trimming took 4 bases from V and 4 from J; bases not matched to a gene: 9. CDR3 length: 16 residues. The CDR3 region has the DNA TGTGCCAGCAGTTCCTCAGAGCGGGGGGTCCCAGATACGCAGTATTTT. Encoded protein: CASSSSERGVPDTQYF.

The chain couples TRBV19 to TRBJ1-2, with D possibly matching TRBD1 (6 bases). CDR3 size: 14 residues. CDR1 LNHDA and CDR2 SQIVND come from the germline V gene (reference sequence). The germline V and J ends were trimmed by 6 bases and 4 bases, with 15 bases remaining between them. The CDR3 loop is CASSQDRSRYGYTF. The CDR3 nucleotides are TGTGCCAGTAGCCAGGACAGATCACGCTATGGCTACACCTTC.

This CDR3 is CASSLGQVYNEQFF. CDR3 in DNA: TGTGCCAGCAGCTTAGGTCAGGTCTACAATGAGCAGTTCTTC. The chain links TRBV7-2 to TRBJ2-1; D gene uncertain. V was trimmed by 1 base and J by 3 bases, leaving 7 bases between them. In germline, CDR1 is SGHTA, CDR2 FQGNSA. The CDR3 runs 14 residues.

The table lists this clone with a count of one. CDR3 DNA sequence: TGTGCCAGTAGACGGTCGGCGGGGGCGCCGGGCCAAGAGACCCAGTACTTC. It codes for CASRRSAGAPGQETQYF. V is TRBV19 and J is TRBJ2-5; TRBD2 is a possible D gene (7 bases). The CDR3 has 17 residues. V shed 6 bases and J shed 1 base, with 21 bases lying between them. Per the germline V gene, CDR1 is LNHDA and CDR2 is SQIVND (reference sequence).

This clone was detected only a few times. The rearrangement joins TRBV19 to TRBJ1-4, with 8 bases lining up with TRBD1. The CDR3 is 13 residues long. V trimming: 4 bases; J trimming: 9 bases; junction bases outside the gene matches: 4. Germline lookup yields CDR1 LNHDA and CDR2 SQIVND (reference sequence). CDR3 loop: CASSNGQGQKLFF. In nucleotides, the CDR3 is TGTGCCAGTAGTAACGGACAGGGACAAAAACTGTTTTTT.

This chain connects TRBV10-3 to TRBJ1-5; 8 bases align to TRBD1. The CDR3 covers 14 residues. V was pared by 6 bases and J by 7 bases, with 8 bases of the junction left unmatched. Germline V gene sequence: CDR1 ENHRY, CDR2 SYGVKD. The CDR3 DNA reads as TGTGCCATCAGCTCAGGGGGCGATACCCAGCCCCAGCATTTT. This codes for CAISSGGDTQPQHF.

This chain uses TRBV6-1 with TRBJ2-5; 9 bases line up with TRBD1. J lost 4 bases, V lost 1 base, and 1 base had no gene match. The CDR3 length is 14 residues. Per germline, CDR1 MNHNS and CDR2 SASEGT. In DNA, the CDR3 is TGTGCCAGCAGTGAAGGGACAGGGGTAGAGACCCAGTACTTC. It specifies CASSEGTGVETQYF.

The CDR3 loop reads CASSDGVGNPGDTEAFF. In nucleotides, the CDR3 is TGTGCCAGCAGTGACGGAGTCGGGAACCCAGGGGACACTGAAGCTTTCTTT. The V gene is TRBV2, the J gene TRBJ1-1; perhaps TRBD1 as D (6 bases). This CDR3 comprises 17 residues. Trimming removed 3 bases from V and 3 bases from J, with 20 bases in between. CDR1 and CDR2 (germline): SNHLY, FYNNEI.

The chain's CDR3 is CASSVGDSYNSPLHF. The DNA for the CDR3 is TGTGCCAGCAGCGTAGGGGACAGCTATAATTCACCCCTCCACTTT. The J gene is TRBJ1-6, the V gene TRBV9; 7 nucleotides align to TRBD1. With V trimmed by 0 bases and J by 3 bases, 0 bases remained unmatched. In germline, CDR1 is SGDLS, CDR2 YYNGEE. The CDR3 is made up of 15 amino acids.

The chain has TRBV2 and TRBJ1-2; TRBD1 might be the D (5 bases). Trimming left V 6 bases short and J 4 bases short, with 12 bases between. The CDR3 is 13 residues long. The germline V gene has CDR1 SNHLY and CDR2 FYNNEI. The CDR3 DNA reads as TGTGCCAGCAGGGGCGGGGGGAGCTATGGCTACACCTTC. It is translated as CASRGGGSYGYTF. Full variable domain (outside the CDR3, taken from reference TRBV2 and TRBJ1-2): EPEVTQTPSHQVTQMGQEVILRCVPISNHLYFYWYRQILGQKVEFLVSFYNNEISEKSEIFDDQFSVERPDGSNFTLKIRSTKLEDSAMYFCASRGGGSYGYTFGSGTRLTVV.

This rearrangement joins TRBV28 to TRBJ2-1; 14 nucleotides agree with TRBD2. V trimming: 6 bases; J trimming: 2 bases; junction bases outside the gene matches: 3. CDR1 is MDHEN and CDR2 is SYDVKM in the germline V gene. This CDR3 region has 16 residues. The DNA of the CDR3 is TGTGCCAGCAGGGGACTAGCGGGAGCCACCTACAATGAGCAGTTCTTC. Translating gives CASRGLAGATYNEQFF.

This rearrangement joins TRBV4-2 to TRBJ2-3; 8 nucleotides align to TRBD2. V was clipped by 0 bases and J by 5 bases; unmatched bases: 4. The CDR3 contains 15 residues. CDR1 and CDR2 (germline): LGHNA, YNFKEQ. The CDR3 region has the DNA TGTGCCAGCAGCCAAGATGCCCTAGCGGGAGATACGCAGTATTTT. Protein: CASSQDALAGDTQYF.

This rearrangement joins TRBV5-8 to TRBJ2-1; no clear D gene. The CDR3 covers 16 residues. The V end was cut by 3 bases, the J end by 2 bases, with 15 bases between. Germline CDR1 SGHTS, CDR2 YDEGEE. The CDR3 DNA reads TGTGCCAGCAGCTGGGCCCCGGGCAGCCCCTACAATGAGCAGTTCTTC. It translates to CASSWAPGSPYNEQFF.

This clone was detected only once. The chain has TRBV4-3 and TRBJ2-2; D is ambiguous. Germline V gene lookup returns CDR1 LGHNA and CDR2 YSLEER. There are 15 residues in the CDR3. The V end lost 1 base, the J end lost 7 bases, and 13 bases lay between the germline ends. CDR3 nucleotides: TGCGCCAGCAGCCAAGTTGATGGAGTTAGCGGGGAGCTGTTTTTT. Translation: CASSQVDGVSGELFF.

This chain uses TRBV6-6 with TRBJ1-1, with 7 bases matching TRBD1. Germline CDR1 reads MNHNY; CDR2 reads SVGAGI (reference sequence). J was trimmed by 6 bases and V by 2 bases; bases with no gene match: 12. CDR3 size: 16 residues. CDR3 sequence reads: CASSYIPRTGDSEAFF. CDR3 in DNA: TGTGCCAGCAGTTACATCCCAAGGACAGGAGACTCTGAAGCTTTCTTT.

This clone was seen a few times. This chain connects TRBV7-2 to TRBJ1-1; possibly TRBD1 for D (6 bases). CDR1 SGHTA and CDR2 FQGNSA come from the germline V gene. The V end was cut by 7 bases, the J end by 6 bases, with 18 bases between. The CDR3 extends over 14 amino acids. CDR3 region: CASTLSGGSAEAFF. CDR3 DNA: TGTGCCAGCACCCTATCGGGGGGCAGCGCTGAAGCTTTCTTT.

The chain carries TRBV2 and TRBJ2-5; 7 bases agree with TRBD1. The CDR3 has 15 residues. CDR1 is SNHLY, CDR2 FYNNEI, per germline. With 5 bases clipped from V and 2 bases from J, the junction kept 8 bases outside the gene matches. The CDR3 sequence: CASSNSRDRQETQYF. CDR3 DNA: TGTGCCAGCAGTAATAGCCGGGACAGACAAGAGACCCAGTACTTC.